A selection of T cell receptor beta chains follows, all from one sample in a study of cytomegalovirus exposure and HLA in healthy donors. This table comes from immunoSEQ multiplex PCR, and its TCRdb copy is limited to in-frame clones, with some not included. The table shows approximately 100,000 clones, with 70% to 80% occurring only once. Sequencing input: PBMCs. These receptors came from a human donor in good health. Both conserved end residues are part of each CDR3. D genes are given only for firm matches. Size is stated for part of the rows, as once, few or many counts, or as a class when the clone is expanded.

>TRBD1|-|TRBV13|TRBJ1-2
TGTGCCAGCAGCTTGGGGACAGGGGGGAACTATGGCTACACCTTC
CASSLGTGGNYGYTF
>-|-|TRBV2|TRBJ2-7
TGTGCCAGCAGGGGGGGTGGTAGGTACGAGCAGTACTTC
CASRGGGRYEQYF
>TRBD1|-|TRBV15|TRBJ1-6
TGTGCCACCAGCGAGGACAGGAACTCTAATTCACCCCTCCACTTT
CATSEDRNSNSPLHF
>TRBD2|once|TRBV7-8|TRBJ2-7
TGTGCCAGCAGCGTGGCTAGCGGGCTCTTACTCTCCTACGAGCAGTACTTC
CASSVASGLLLSYEQYF
>-|-|TRBV5-8|TRBJ1-5
TGTGCCAGCAGCTTGACTGCTTTGCTTCAGCCCCAGCATTTT
CASSLTALLQPQHF
>TRBD2|-|TRBV27|TRBJ2-2
TGTGCCAGCAGTATAGCGGGGAACACCGGGGAGCTGTTTTTT
CASSIAGNTGELFF
>-|-|TRBV6-6|TRBJ2-1
TGTGCCAGCAGTTACACCTATAATAATGAGCAGTTCTTC
CASSYTYNNEQFF
>-|-|TRBV7-9|TRBJ1-3
TGTGCCAGCAGGCCCGAGGAACCTCCCATATATTTT
CASRPEEPPIYF
>-|-|TRBV7-8|TRBJ1-2
TGTGCCAGCAGCATGCGACAGGTCGAGGGGGGCTACACCTTC
CASSMRQVEGGYTF
>-|few|TRBV11-3|TRBJ2-7
TGTGCCAGCGCTTTGACAGCTTCCTACGAGCAGTACTTC
CASALTASYEQYF
>-|-|TRBV28|TRBJ1-2
TGTGCCAGCAGGATCCGGATGGGGGGGCCCTATGGCTACACCTTC
CASRIRMGGPYGYTF
>-|-|TRBV2|TRBJ2-3
TGTGCCAGCAGTCTCCTAGCATCGCCGGGTACGCAGTATTTT
CASSLLASPGTQYF
>TRBD2|few|TRBV28|TRBJ2-3
TGTGCCAGCAGTACTAGCGGGACTAGCACAGATACGCAGTATTTT
CASSTSGTSTDTQYF
>-|-|TRBV21-1|TRBJ1-2
TGTGCCAGCAGCCCCCTTCAGCAAGCCAGGGAGGCTTACGGCTACACCTTC
CASSPLQQAREAYGYTF
>-|-|TRBV6-1|TRBJ1-1
TGTGCCAGCAGGGAACAGGGGAACACTGAAGCTTTCTTT
CASREQGNTEAFF
>TRBD2|-|TRBV5-1|TRBJ2-1
TGCGCCAGCAGCGGGAGGCGGGGACCGGGCGGGAGATTTGATGAGCAGTTCTTC
CASSGRRGPGGRFDEQFF
>TRBD1|-|TRBV7-2|TRBJ2-3
TGTGCCAGCAGCTCACGGACAGGGGGAACTGCAGATACGCAGTATTTT
CASSSRTGGTADTQYF
>TRBD1|-|TRBV19|TRBJ2-7
TGTGCCAGTAGACAGGGGCTGGGAGCCTACGAGCAGTACTTC
CASRQGLGAYEQYF
>TRBD1|once|TRBV7-8|TRBJ1-4
TGTGCCAGCAGCCTGGGACAGGGCGAAAAACTGTTTTTT
CASSLGQGEKLFF
>-|-|TRBV9|TRBJ1-2
TGTGCCAGCAGCGATCGGGCTAACTATGGCTACACCTTC
CASSDRANYGYTF
>TRBD2|-|TRBV30|TRBJ2-5
TGTGCCTGGAGTGTACTCGGGGGAGGGGAGACCCAGTACTTC
CAWSVLGGGETQYF
>-|-|TRBV2|TRBJ2-7
TGTGCCAGCAGTGAACATTCCTACGAGCAGTACTTC
CASSEHSYEQYF
>-|-|TRBV15|TRBJ1-4
TGTGCCACCAGACTTGGTGGGGGGGGTAATGAAAAACTGTTTTTT
CATRLGGGGNEKLFF
>-|-|TRBV2|TRBJ2-5
TGTGCCAGCAGTGAAGATGGTTCGGCAGGGAAGTACTTC
CASSEDGSAGKYF
>TRBD2|-|TRBV6-4|TRBJ2-1
TGTGCCAGCAGTGATGGCCGGGGGGGTTTCGATGAGCAGTTCTTC
CASSDGRGGFDEQFF
>-|-|TRBV6-1|TRBJ1-1
TGTGCCAGCAGTGAATCTTTCCTAGAAGCTTTCTTT
CASSESFLEAFF
>-|-|TRBV6-6|TRBJ2-7
TGTGCCAGCAGTCGACCTCAGGGTTACTACGAGCAGTACTTC
CASSRPQGYYEQYF